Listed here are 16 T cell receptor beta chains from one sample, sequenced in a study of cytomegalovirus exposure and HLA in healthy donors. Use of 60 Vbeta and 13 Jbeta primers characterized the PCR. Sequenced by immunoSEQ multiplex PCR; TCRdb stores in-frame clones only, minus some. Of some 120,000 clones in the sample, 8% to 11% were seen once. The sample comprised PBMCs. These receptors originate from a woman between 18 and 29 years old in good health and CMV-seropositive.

The CDR3 here is CASSPWTGADTEAFF. As DNA, the CDR3 is TGTGCCAGCAGCCCTTGGACAGGGGCTGACACTGAAGCTTTCTTT. This sequence joins TRBV6-1 and TRBJ1-1, with TRBD1 identical over 9 bases. Germline assignment: CDR1 MNHNS and CDR2 SASEGT. The trim removed 6 bases at V and 3 bases at J, leaving 8 bases unmatched. The CDR3 length is 15 residues.

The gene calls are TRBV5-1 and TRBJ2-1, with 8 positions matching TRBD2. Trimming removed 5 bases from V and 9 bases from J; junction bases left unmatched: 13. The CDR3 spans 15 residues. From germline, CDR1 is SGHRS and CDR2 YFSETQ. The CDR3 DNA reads TGCGCCAGCAGAATCGCACTAGCGGAGTGGGGTGAGCAGTTCTTC. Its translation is CASRIALAEWGEQFF. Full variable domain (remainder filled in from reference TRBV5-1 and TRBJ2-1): KAGVTQTPRYLIKTRGQQVTLSCSPISGHRSVSWYQQTPGQGLQFLFEYFSETQRNKGNFPGRFSGRQFSNSRSEMNVSTLELGDSALYLCASRIALAEWGEQFFGPGTRLTVL.

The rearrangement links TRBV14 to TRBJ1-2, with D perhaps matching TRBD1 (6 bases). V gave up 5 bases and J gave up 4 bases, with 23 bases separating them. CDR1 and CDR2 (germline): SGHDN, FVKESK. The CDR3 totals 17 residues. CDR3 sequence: CASSGGLDSAPGYGYTF. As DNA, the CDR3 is TGTGCCAGCAGCGGGGGCTTAGACAGTGCCCCTGGCTATGGCTACACCTTC.

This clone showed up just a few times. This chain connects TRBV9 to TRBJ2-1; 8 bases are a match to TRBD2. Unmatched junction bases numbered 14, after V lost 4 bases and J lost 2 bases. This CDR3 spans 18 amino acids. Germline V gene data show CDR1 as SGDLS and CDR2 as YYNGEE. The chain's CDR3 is CASSLHNVPGLAYNEQFF. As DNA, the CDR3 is TGTGCCAGCAGCCTACACAACGTACCGGGACTAGCCTACAATGAGCAGTTCTTC. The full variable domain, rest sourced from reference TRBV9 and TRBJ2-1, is DSGVTQTPKHLITATGQRVTLRCSPRSGDLSVYWYQQSLDQGLQFLIQYYNGEERAKGNILERFSAQQFPDLHSELNLSSLELGDSALYFCASSLHNVPGLAYNEQFFGPGTRLTVL.

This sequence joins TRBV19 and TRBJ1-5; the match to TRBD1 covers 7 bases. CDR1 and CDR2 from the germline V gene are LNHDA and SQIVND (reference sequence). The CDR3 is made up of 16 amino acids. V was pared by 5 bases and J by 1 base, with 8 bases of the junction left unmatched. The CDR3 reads CASSVTGQLSNQPQHF. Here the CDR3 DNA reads TGTGCCAGTAGTGTTACGGGACAGTTAAGCAATCAGCCCCAGCATTTT.

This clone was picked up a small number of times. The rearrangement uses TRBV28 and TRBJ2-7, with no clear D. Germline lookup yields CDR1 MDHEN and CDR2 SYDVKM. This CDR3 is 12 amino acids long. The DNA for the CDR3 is TGTCCCCCACAGTCTTCCTTCTACGAGCAGTACTTC. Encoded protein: CPPQSSFYEQYF.

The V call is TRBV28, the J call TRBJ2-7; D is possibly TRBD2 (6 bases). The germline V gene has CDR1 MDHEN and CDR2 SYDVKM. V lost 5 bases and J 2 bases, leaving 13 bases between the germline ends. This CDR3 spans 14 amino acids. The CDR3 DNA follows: TGTGCCAGCAGTGCTGTAGCGGACGCCTACGAGCAGTACTTC. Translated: CASSAVADAYEQYF.

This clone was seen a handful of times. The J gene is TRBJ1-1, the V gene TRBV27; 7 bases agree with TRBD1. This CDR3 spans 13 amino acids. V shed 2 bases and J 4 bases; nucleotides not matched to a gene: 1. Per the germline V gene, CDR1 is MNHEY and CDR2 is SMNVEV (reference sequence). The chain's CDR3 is CASSLTGATEAFF. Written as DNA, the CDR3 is TGTGCCAGCAGTTTAACAGGGGCCACTGAAGCTTTCTTT.

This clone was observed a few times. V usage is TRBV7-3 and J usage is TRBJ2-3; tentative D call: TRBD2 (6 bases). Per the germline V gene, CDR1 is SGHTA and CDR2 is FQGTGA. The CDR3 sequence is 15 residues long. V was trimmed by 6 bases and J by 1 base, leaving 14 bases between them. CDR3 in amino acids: CASSFSGSGTDTQYF. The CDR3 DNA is TGTGCCAGCAGTTTCAGCGGGTCGGGCACAGATACGCAGTATTTT.

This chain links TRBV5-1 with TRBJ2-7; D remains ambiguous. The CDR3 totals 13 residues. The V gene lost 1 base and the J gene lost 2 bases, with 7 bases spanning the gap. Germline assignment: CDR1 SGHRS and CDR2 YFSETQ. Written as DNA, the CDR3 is TGCGCCAGCAGCTTGTACGGTGCCTACGAGCAGTACTTC. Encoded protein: CASSLYGAYEQYF.

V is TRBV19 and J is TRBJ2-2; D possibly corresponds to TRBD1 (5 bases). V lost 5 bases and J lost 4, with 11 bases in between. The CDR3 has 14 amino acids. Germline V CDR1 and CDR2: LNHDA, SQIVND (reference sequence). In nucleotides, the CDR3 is TGTGCCAGTAGTGTAGGACACGTCACCGGGGAGCTGTTTTTT. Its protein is CASSVGHVTGELFF. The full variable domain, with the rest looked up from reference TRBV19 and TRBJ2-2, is DGGITQSPKYLFRKEGQNVTLSCEQNLNHDAMYWYRQDPGQGLRLIYYSQIVNDFQKGDIAEGYSVSREKKESFPLTVTSAQKNPTAFYLCASSVGHVTGELFFGEGSRLTVL.

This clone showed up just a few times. The chain's CDR3 is CASSLSDGRMIEQYF. The CDR3 DNA sequence: TGTGCCAGCAGTTTATCGGACGGGAGAATGATCGAGCAGTACTTC. This chain joins TRBV27 and TRBJ2-7; TRBD2 is a possible D gene (6 bases). Trimming shortened V by 0 bases and J by 6 bases, and 15 bases separated the two germline ends. This CDR3 has 15 amino acids. Germline CDR1 reads MNHEY; CDR2 reads SMNVEV (reference sequence).

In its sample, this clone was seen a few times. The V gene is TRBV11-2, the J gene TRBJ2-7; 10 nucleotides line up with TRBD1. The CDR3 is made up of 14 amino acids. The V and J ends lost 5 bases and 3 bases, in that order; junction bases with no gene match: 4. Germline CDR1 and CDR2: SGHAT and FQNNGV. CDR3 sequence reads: CASSTTGGSYEQYF. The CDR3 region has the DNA TGTGCCAGCAGCACGACAGGGGGCAGCTACGAGCAGTACTTC.

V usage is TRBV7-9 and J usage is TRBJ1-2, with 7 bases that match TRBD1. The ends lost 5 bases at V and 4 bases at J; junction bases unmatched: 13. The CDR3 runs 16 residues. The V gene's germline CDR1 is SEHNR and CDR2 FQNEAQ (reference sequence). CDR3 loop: CASSQNRDSTTYGYTF. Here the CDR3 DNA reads TGTGCCAGCAGCCAAAACCGGGACAGCACTACCTATGGCTACACCTTC.

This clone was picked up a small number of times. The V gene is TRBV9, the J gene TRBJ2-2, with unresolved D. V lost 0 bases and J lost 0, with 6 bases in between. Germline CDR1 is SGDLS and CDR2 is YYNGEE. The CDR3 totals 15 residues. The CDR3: CASSVDSSNTGELFF. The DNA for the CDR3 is TGTGCCAGCAGCGTAGACAGTTCGAACACCGGGGAGCTGTTTTTT.

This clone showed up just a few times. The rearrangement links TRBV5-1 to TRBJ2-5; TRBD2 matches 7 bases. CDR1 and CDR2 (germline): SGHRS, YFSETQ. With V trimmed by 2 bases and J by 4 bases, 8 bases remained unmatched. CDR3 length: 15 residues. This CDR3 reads CASSFQSGGRETQYF. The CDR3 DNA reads TGCGCCAGCAGCTTTCAGTCGGGGGGTCGAGAGACCCAGTACTTC.